The 15 T cell receptor beta chains in this list originate from one sample, sequenced in a study of T-cell reconstitution after alpha-beta-depleted transplantation in children. A library of TCRbeta sequences, prepared with unique molecular identifiers, was generated. TCRdb reanalysed the PCR reads using MiXCR and keeps one entry per CDR3 protein. The sample comprises about 480,000 distinct CDR3 sequences, roughly an eighth of which are singletons, and roughly 5.4% rests with the top ten. This specimen consisted of PBMCs from the stem cell graft donor, obtained from the stem cell graft. The receptor source for this set is a human donor who donated a stem cell graft to a child with combined immunodeficiency.

This clonotype was seen at least ten times. The chain has TRBV5-1 and TRBJ2-5; tentative D call: TRBD1 (6 bases). The germline V and J ends were trimmed by 4 bases and 2 bases, with 15 bases remaining between them. Germline loops: CDR1 SGHRS, CDR2 YFSETQ. The CDR3 consists of 15 residues. This CDR3 is CASSLGGAPQETQYF. The DNA of the CDR3 is TGCGCCAGCAGCCTAGGGGGAGCTCCTCAAGAGACCCAGTACTTC. The full variable domain, in which reference TRBV5-1 and TRBJ2-5 provide the parts outside the CDR3, is KAGVTQTPRYLIKTRGQQVTLSCSPISGHRSVSWYQQTPGQGLQFLFEYFSETQRNKGNFPGRFSGRQFSNSRSEMNVSTLELGDSALYLCASSLGGAPQETQYFGPGTRLLVL.

The table lists this clonotype with a few counts. The chain couples TRBV2 to TRBJ1-1; 7 bases agree with TRBD1. Trimming took 5 bases from V and 0 from J; bases not matched to a gene: 9. CDR1 SNHLY and CDR2 FYNNEI come from the germline V gene. There are 16 residues in the CDR3. The CDR3 DNA reads TGTGCCAGCAGTCCGCGACAGACAGGGTTGAACACTGAAGCTTTCTTT. Translation gives CASSPRQTGLNTEAFF.

The chain couples TRBV12-3 or TRBV12-4 to TRBJ2-3; maybe TRBD2 (5 bases). V was trimmed by 6 bases and J by 0 bases, leaving 10 bases between them. The CDR3 is 14 amino acids. The CDR3 loop reads CASSPTRSTDTQYF. The CDR3 nucleotides are TGTGCCAGCAGCCCTACTAGGAGCACAGATACGCAGTATTTT.

The table lists this clonotype with many counts. The chain joins TRBV7-8 to TRBJ1-1, with TRBD1 matching over 9 bases. With V trimmed by 5 bases and J by 5 bases, 9 bases remained unmatched. In germline, CDR1 is SGHVS, CDR2 FQNEAQ. The CDR3 loop spans 15 amino acids. As DNA, the CDR3 is TGTGCCAGCAGCAAATGGACAGGGGATTGGACTGAAGCTTTCTTT. Translation gives CASSKWTGDWTEAFF.

This clonotype was observed a few times. Sequence at one end of the junction differs from germline and may be a read error. The chain has TRBV29-1 and TRBJ2-3, with D possibly matching TRBD2 (5 bases). In germline, CDR1 is SQVTM, CDR2 ANQGSEA. The CDR3 is 13 amino acids. DNA for the CDR3: TGCAGCGCTGAAGACTATCGCACAGATACGCAGTATTTT. It codes for CSAEDYRTDTQYF.

The chain recombines TRBV5-1 with TRBJ2-7; TRBD2 matches at 13 bases. The junction had 5 bases not matched to a gene; V was cut back by 3 bases and J by 5 bases. The germline gives CDR1 SGHRS, CDR2 YFSETQ. The CDR3 extends over 15 amino acids. This chain's CDR3 is CASSWTSGSLNEQYF. The CDR3 nucleotides are TGCGCCAGCAGCTGGACTAGCGGGAGCCTGAACGAGCAGTACTTC.

This clonotype was found many times. The CDR3, as DNA: TGCAGTGCTAGAGATAGGGGACGGAAGAGGGGAGATCTGAACTATGGCTACACCTTC. It encodes CSARDRGRKRGDLNYGYTF. This chain links TRBV20-1 with TRBJ1-2; D is perhaps TRBD1 (5 bases). V lost 0 bases, J lost 2 bases, and 25 bases lay in between. The CDR3 length is 19 residues. Germline CDR1 and CDR2: DFQATT and SNEGSKA (reference sequence).

This clonotype was counted at least ten times. This chain joins TRBV12-3 or TRBV12-4 and TRBJ2-2, with D unclear. The CDR3 spans 13 residues. V was cut by 6 bases and J by 1 base, with 6 bases left in between. CDR3 sequence: CASSWMNTGELFF. The CDR3 region has the DNA TGTGCCAGCAGCTGGATGAACACCGGGGAGCTGTTTTTT.

V usage is TRBV4-3 and J usage is TRBJ1-5; 7 positions agree with TRBD1. Germline values: CDR1 LGHNA, CDR2 YSLEER. V lost 4 bases to trimming and J lost 1 base; unmatched junction nucleotides: 4. The CDR3 contains 15 residues. As DNA, the CDR3 is TGCGCCAGCAGCCTCCTGACAGGGAGCAATCAGCCCCAGCATTTT. Amino acid sequence: CASSLLTGSNQPQHF.

This chain uses TRBV7-2 with TRBJ2-1, with 7 bases that match TRBD1. In germline, CDR1 is SGHTA, CDR2 FQGNSA. The CDR3 has 15 residues. Trimming at V came to 3 bases and at J to 7 bases, leaving 9 bases not matched to a gene. CDR3 sequence (DNA): TGTGCCAGCAGCTTGACAGGGATTAGGGTTAATGAGCAGTTCTTC. As protein: CASSLTGIRVNEQFF.

This clonotype showed up many times. The chain has TRBV5-1 and TRBJ2-7; maybe TRBD1 (6 bases). This CDR3 spans 14 amino acids. Germline-derived CDR1 and CDR2 are SGHRS and YFSETQ. V was cut by 0 bases and J by 3 bases, with 10 bases left in between. CDR3 in DNA: TGCGCCAGCAGCTTGGAGGGCAGGGGCTACGAGCAGTACTTC. Translating it yields CASSLEGRGYEQYF.

J is TRBJ2-7 and V is TRBV25-1, with 7 bases aligning to TRBD2. CDR1 is MGHDK and CDR2 is SYGVNS in the germline V gene. This CDR3 is built from 16 residues. The junction had 7 bases not matched to a gene; V was cut back by 0 bases and J by 2 bases. The CDR3: CASSEYSRGSPYEQYF. The CDR3 DNA reads as TGTGCCAGCAGTGAATATTCCCGCGGGAGCCCCTACGAGCAGTACTTC.

There are many counts of this clonotype. V and J are TRBV29-1 and TRBJ2-2, with TRBD2 matching over 10 bases. Germline CDR1 is SQVTM and CDR2 is ANQGSEA. V was clipped by 5 bases and J by 5 bases; unmatched bases: 8. This CDR3 region has 15 residues. The CDR3 spells CSVKEAGGRTGELFF. As DNA, the CDR3 is TGCAGCGTTAAGGAAGCGGGGGGGCGGACCGGGGAGCTGTTTTTT.

The chain links TRBV5-1 to TRBJ2-3; 10 nucleotides line up with TRBD2. Trimming at V came to 4 bases and at J to 3 bases, leaving 5 bases not matched to a gene. The CDR3 length is 15 residues. Per the germline V gene, CDR1 is SGHRS and CDR2 is YFSETQ. In DNA form, the CDR3 reads TGCGCCAGCAGCCCGAAGCGGGAGGGTACAGATACGCAGTATTTT. Translating gives CASSPKREGTDTQYF.

This clonotype was seen more than once but under ten times. This chain uses TRBV4-2 with TRBJ2-1; 8 bases line up with TRBD2. Germline loops: CDR1 LGHNA, CDR2 YNFKEQ. V lost 0 bases to trimming and J lost 2 bases; unmatched junction nucleotides: 6. The CDR3 runs 17 residues. CDR3 nucleotides: TGTGCCAGCAGCCAAGATCCAGCGGGGGAGACCTACAATGAGCAGTTCTTC. As protein: CASSQDPAGETYNEQFF.